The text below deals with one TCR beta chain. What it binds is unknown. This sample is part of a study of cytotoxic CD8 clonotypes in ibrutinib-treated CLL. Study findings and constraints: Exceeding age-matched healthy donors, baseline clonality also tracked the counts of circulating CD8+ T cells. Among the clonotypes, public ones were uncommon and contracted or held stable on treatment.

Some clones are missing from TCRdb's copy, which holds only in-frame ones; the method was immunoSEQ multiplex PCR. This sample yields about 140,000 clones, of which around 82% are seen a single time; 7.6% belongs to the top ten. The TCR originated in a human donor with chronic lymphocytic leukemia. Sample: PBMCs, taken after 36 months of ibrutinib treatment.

CDR3 amino acids: CATLGQVGYGYTF. CDR3 bases: TGTGCCACCCTGGGACAGGTCGGCTATGGCTACACCTTC. The rearrangement joins TRBV6-1 to TRBJ1-2, with 8 bases aligning to TRBD1. This CDR3 comprises 13 residues. V gave up 10 bases and J gave up 4 bases; unmatched junction bases: 8. Germline loops: CDR1 MNHNS, CDR2 SASEGT.